The sequence of this T cell receptor (beta chain) was determined in a study of cytomegalovirus exposure and HLA in healthy donors. Overall study results and limits: In a later analysis, a genetic analysis reported fewer productive-TCR N-insertions in an Asian-associated ancestry cluster than the cohort average. According to the study, around 150 TCR beta chains were cytomegalovirus-associated.

V lost 6 bases, J lost 6 bases, and 10 bases stayed unmatched. The germline CDR1 and CDR2 sequences are MNHEY and SVGAGI. The CDR3 runs 14 residues. The PCR used 60 Vbeta and 13 Jbeta primers. TCRdb's copy holds only in-frame clones and misses some; the assay was immunoSEQ multiplex PCR. This table holds 180,000 or so clones, 75% to 80% found once. Concerning this clone: Its target is not known.

This receptor was taken from a man in his forties or fifties in good health and CMV-seropositive. The chain is built from TRBV6-5 and TRBJ1-2; 7 bases fit TRBD1. Sequences were obtained from PBMCs. In nucleotides, the CDR3 is TGTGCCAGCAGGAGGACAGGCCCCGCTAATGGCTACACCTTC. Its translation: CASRRTGPANGYTF.